These 16 T cell receptor beta chains were all obtained from the same sample, sequenced in a study of blood T cell repertoires in COVID-19. Data came from immunoSEQ multiplex PCR; TCRdb stores just in-frame clones and leaves some out. This table has 45,000 to 50,000 clones, 70% to 90% appearing once. Sequencing used peripheral blood. These receptors were taken from an elderly woman with COVID-19, enrolled during active disease.

This chain uses TRBV12-2 with TRBJ2-3; TRBD2 is the table's D call and was not checked against the DNA. TRBV12-2 is a listed pseudogene. The CDR3 contains 15 residues. CDR3 in amino acids: CASRQAGERTDTQYF. CDR3 bases: TGTGCAAGTCGCCAAGCGGGGGAGCGCACAGATACGCAGTATTTT.

This clone was counted a few times. This sequence joins TRBV27 and TRBJ1-6, with D maybe TRBD1 (5 bases). Trimming left V 7 bases short and J 0 bases short, with 13 bases between. The CDR3 covers 16 residues. Germline CDR1 MNHEY, CDR2 SMNVEV (reference sequence). Written as DNA, the CDR3 is TGTGCCAGCATGAGAGGACAAAGCTCCTATAATTCACCCCTCCACTTT. It translates to CASMRGQSSYNSPLHF.

The CDR3 loop reads CASSLGLADPTPLSDTQYF. As DNA, the CDR3 is TGTGCCAGCAGCTTAGGACTAGCGGACCCAACTCCGTTGTCAGATACGCAGTATTTT. The J gene is TRBJ2-3, the V gene TRBV7-2; 9 bases map to TRBD2. The V segment lost 1 base and the J segment 4 bases; nucleotides outside the gene matches: 15. Germline values: CDR1 SGHTA, CDR2 FQGNSA. The CDR3 length is 19 residues. The full variable domain, rest sourced from reference TRBV7-2 and TRBJ2-3, is GAGVSQSPSNKVTEKGKDVELRCDPISGHTALYWYRQSLGQGLEFLIYFQGNSAPDKSGLPSDRFSAERTGGSVSTLTIQRTQQEDSAVYLCASSLGLADPTPLSDTQYFGPGTRLTVL.

The chain is built from TRBV11-3 and TRBJ2-5, with 8 bases fitting TRBD2. The germline V gene encodes CDR1 SGHNT and CDR2 YENEEA. Unmatched junction bases numbered 6, after V lost 2 bases and J lost 1 base. CDR3 size: 16 residues. CDR3 sequence: CASSLRSGRAQETQYF. CDR3 in DNA: TGTGCCAGCAGCTTACGGAGCGGGAGAGCCCAAGAGACCCAGTACTTC.

The chain employs TRBV19 and TRBJ1-6; 8 nucleotides align to TRBD1. CDR1 is LNHDA and CDR2 is SQIVND in the germline V gene (reference sequence). J was trimmed by 9 bases and V by 5 bases; bases with no gene match: 6. The CDR3 runs 14 residues. CDR3 protein: CASSPTGGGSPLHF. DNA for the CDR3: TGTGCCAGTAGTCCCACAGGGGGAGGTTCACCCCTCCACTTT. The entire variable domain, with the rest obtained from reference TRBV19 and TRBJ1-6, is as follows: DGGITQSPKYLFRKEGQNVTLSCEQNLNHDAMYWYRQDPGQGLRLIYYSQIVNDFQKGDIAEGYSVSREKKESFPLTVTSAQKNPTAFYLCASSPTGGGSPLHFGNGTRLTVT.

In its sample, this clone was seen once. V gene TRBV9 combines with J gene TRBJ1-2, with a possible D match to TRBD1 (5 bases). Germline V gene lookup returns CDR1 SGDLS and CDR2 YYNGEE. The CDR3 totals 16 residues. V lost 3 bases to trimming and J lost 8 bases, with 23 bases between them. In DNA, the CDR3 is TGTGCCAGCAGCGGGGGCGGTGATCTGGATTACCGCGGCTACACCTTC. Amino acid sequence: CASSGGGDLDYRGYTF.

The rearrangement links TRBV10-3 to TRBJ2-3; the match to TRBD2 covers 10 bases. CDR3 size: 15 residues. J gave up 6 bases and V 2 bases, and 5 bases lay outside the gene matches. The germline gives CDR1 ENHRY, CDR2 SYGVKD. CDR3 amino acids: CAISERSGGADTQYF. The CDR3 DNA reads as TGTGCCATCAGTGAGCGAAGCGGGGGGGCCGATACGCAGTATTTT.

The chain employs TRBV5-5 and TRBJ2-3; TRBD2 matches 12 bases. J gave up 5 bases and V 4 bases, and 8 bases lay outside the gene matches. CDR3 length equals 16 residues. CDR1 and CDR2 (germline): SGHKS, YYEKEE (reference sequence). This chain's CDR3 is CASSTASGRAQDTQYF. The CDR3 DNA reads as TGTGCCAGCAGCACCGCTAGCGGGAGGGCCCAAGATACGCAGTATTTT.

The chain carries TRBV3-1 (or the pseudogene TRBV3-2) and TRBJ2-7; TRBD1 matches at 7 bases. Germline assignment: CDR1 LGHDT and CDR2 YNNKEL (reference sequence). This CDR3 comprises 15 residues. The V segment lost 0 bases and the J segment 6 bases; nucleotides outside the gene matches: 8. The CDR3 is CASSQEGIGGVEQYF. The CDR3 DNA reads as TGTGCCAGCAGCCAAGAAGGTATAGGGGGCGTCGAGCAGTACTTC.

The chain combines TRBV4-3 with TRBJ2-3; D possibly corresponds to TRBD2 (6 bases). The CDR3 is 15 amino acids. Germline V gene lookup returns CDR1 LGHNA and CDR2 YSLEER. With 3 bases removed from V and 2 bases from J, the gap between germline ends came to 12 bases. The CDR3 sequence is CASSQQAGFTDTQYF. As DNA, the CDR3 is TGCGCCAGCAGCCAGCAAGCGGGCTTCACAGATACGCAGTATTTT.

Points on this clone: This specimen includes other DNA sequences encoding the same CDR3. The J gene is TRBJ1-1, the V gene TRBV12-3 or TRBV12-4, with D perhaps matching TRBD1 (5 bases). The CDR3 totals 13 residues. V lost 4 bases and J 2 bases, leaving 8 bases between the germline ends. This chain's CDR3 is CASSYRLNTEAFF. For the CDR3, the DNA is TGTGCCAGCAGTTACAGGTTAAACACTGAAGCTTTCTTT.

The chain recombines TRBV7-9 with TRBJ1-1; TRBD1 aligns across 10 bases. J gave up 4 bases and V 3 bases, and 2 bases lay outside the gene matches. Germline V CDR1 and CDR2: SEHNR, FQNEAQ (reference sequence). This CDR3 region has 14 residues. CDR3 DNA sequence: TGTGCCAGCAGCTTGCGGACAGGGGGCACTGAAGCTTTCTTT. Protein product: CASSLRTGGTEAFF.

Only one count was recorded for this clone. This rearrangement joins TRBV6-2 or TRBV6-3 to TRBJ1-2; D uncertain. Trimming cost V 0 bases and J 4 bases, with 12 bases left between them. The germline CDR1 and CDR2 sequences are MNHEY and SVGEGT. The CDR3 extends over 15 amino acids. In DNA, the CDR3 is TGTGCCAGCAGTTACTCGAGTCCGTCCCTCTATGGCTACACCTTC. Encoded protein: CASSYSSPSLYGYTF.

This sequence joins TRBV28 and TRBJ2-1; 8 bases line up with TRBD1. The V and J ends lost 8 bases and 3 bases, in that order; junction bases with no gene match: 9. The CDR3 has 15 residues. Germline CDR1 MDHEN, CDR2 SYDVKM. The CDR3 region is CASFLRQGHYNEQFF. Here the CDR3 DNA reads TGTGCCAGCTTCCTCCGACAGGGGCACTACAATGAGCAGTTCTTC.

The chain combines TRBV7-9 with TRBJ2-5; 7 bases fit TRBD2. CDR1 SEHNR and CDR2 FQNEAQ come from the germline V gene (reference sequence). The junction had 6 bases not matched to a gene; V was cut back by 8 bases and J by 3 bases. This CDR3 is 13 amino acids long. The CDR3 spells CASGLAAEETQYF. CDR3 in DNA: TGTGCCAGCGGCCTAGCGGCTGAAGAGACCCAGTACTTC.

The gene calls are TRBV10-3 and TRBJ1-3; 7 bases fit TRBD1. V lost 9 bases to trimming and J lost 2 bases; unmatched junction nucleotides: 4. This CDR3 spans 13 amino acids. CDR1 is ENHRY and CDR2 is SYGVKD in the germline V gene. CDR3 DNA: TGTGCCATTTCAGGGGGACCTGGAAACACCATATATTTT. Protein: CAISGGPGNTIYF.